This entry is about one T cell receptor beta chain. No antigen is known for it. This sample's treatment: oral pan-JAK inhibitor, 5-10 mg twice daily. Both peripheral blood and punch biopsies of lesional scalp skin were obtained from patients who had alopecia areata. The V end was cut by 2 bases, the J end by 4 bases, with 8 bases between. The CDR3 spans 13 residues. The germline V gene encodes CDR1 LNHDA and CDR2 SQIVND (reference sequence). This sample was taken from a study of CD8+ T cells in alopecia areata. Study-level findings and limits: Tofacitinib significantly lowered scalp clonality and expanded CD8+ clones among the top 100.

Once RNA had been extracted, it was reverse transcribed into cDNA to act as the sequencing template. TCRdb's table, derived via immunoSEQ multiplex PCR, lists solely in-frame clones and lacks some. The repertoire holds around 140,000 clones, with 86% as singletons. This chain connects TRBV19 to TRBJ1-1; D is unresolved. The receptor comes from a human donor with alopecia areata. The source material was CD8+ T cells sorted from blood, sampled at week 4, from a patient treated with tofacitinib. The CDR3 DNA follows: TGTGCCAGTAGTATAAGCGGACCCACTGAAGCTTTCTTT. Translation gives CASSISGPTEAFF.